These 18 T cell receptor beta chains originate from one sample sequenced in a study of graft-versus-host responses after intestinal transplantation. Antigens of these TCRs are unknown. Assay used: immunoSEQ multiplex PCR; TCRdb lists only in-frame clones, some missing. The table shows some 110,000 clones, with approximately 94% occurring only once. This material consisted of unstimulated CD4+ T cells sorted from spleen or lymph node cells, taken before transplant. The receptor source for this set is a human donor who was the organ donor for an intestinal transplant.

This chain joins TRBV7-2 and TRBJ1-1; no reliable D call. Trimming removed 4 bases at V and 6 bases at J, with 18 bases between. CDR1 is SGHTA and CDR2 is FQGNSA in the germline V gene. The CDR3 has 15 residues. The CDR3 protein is CASSSFGSGYAEAFF. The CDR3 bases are TGTGCCAGCAGCTCCTTCGGCAGCGGGTACGCTGAAGCTTTCTTT.

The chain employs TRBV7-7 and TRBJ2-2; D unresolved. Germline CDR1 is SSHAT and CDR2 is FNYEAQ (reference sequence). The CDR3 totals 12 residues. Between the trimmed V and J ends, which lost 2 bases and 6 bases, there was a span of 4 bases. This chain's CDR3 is CASSLRAGELFF. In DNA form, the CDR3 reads TGTGCCAGCAGCTTAAGGGCCGGGGAGCTGTTTTTT. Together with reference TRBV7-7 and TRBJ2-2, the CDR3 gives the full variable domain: GAGVSQSPRYKVTKRGQDVTLRCDPISSHATLYWYQQALGQGPEFLTYFNYEAQPDKSGLPSDRFSAERPEGSISTLTIQRTEQRDSAMYRCASSLRAGELFFGEGSRLTVL.

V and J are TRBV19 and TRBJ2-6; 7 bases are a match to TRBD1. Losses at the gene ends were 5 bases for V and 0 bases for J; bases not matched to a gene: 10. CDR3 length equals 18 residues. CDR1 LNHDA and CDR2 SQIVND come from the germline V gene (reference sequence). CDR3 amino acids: CASSLRTGALSGANVLTF. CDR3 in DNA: TGTGCCAGTAGTCTACGGACAGGTGCTCTCTCTGGGGCCAACGTCCTGACTTTC.

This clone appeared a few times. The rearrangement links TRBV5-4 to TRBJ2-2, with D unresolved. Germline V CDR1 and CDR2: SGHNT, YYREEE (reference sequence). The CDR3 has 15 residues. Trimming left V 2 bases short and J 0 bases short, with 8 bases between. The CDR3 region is CASSLLGANTGELFF. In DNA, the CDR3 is TGTGCCAGCAGCTTACTCGGTGCGAACACCGGGGAGCTGTTTTTT.

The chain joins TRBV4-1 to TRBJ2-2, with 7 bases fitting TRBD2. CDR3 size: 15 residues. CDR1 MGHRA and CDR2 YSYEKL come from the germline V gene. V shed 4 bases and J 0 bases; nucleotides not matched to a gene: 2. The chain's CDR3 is CASSPGTTNTGELFF. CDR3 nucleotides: TGCGCCAGCAGCCCCGGGACTACGAACACCGGGGAGCTGTTTTTT.

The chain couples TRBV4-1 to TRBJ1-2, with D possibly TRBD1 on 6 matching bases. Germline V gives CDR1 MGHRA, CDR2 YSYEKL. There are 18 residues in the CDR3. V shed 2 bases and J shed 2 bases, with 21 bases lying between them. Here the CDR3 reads CASSQSPALGAGNYGYTF. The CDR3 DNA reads TGCGCCAGCAGCCAATCTCCGGCCTTGGGGGCCGGAAACTATGGCTACACCTTC.

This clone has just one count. CDR3: CASPPSGSWSDEQFF. CDR3 nucleotides: TGTGCCAGCCCTCCAAGCGGGAGTTGGTCCGATGAGCAGTTCTTC. The chain uses TRBV2 and TRBJ2-1; 8 bases match TRBD2. Unmatched junction bases numbered 14, after V lost 8 bases and J lost 8 bases. Germline V gene sequence: CDR1 SNHLY, CDR2 FYNNEI. CDR3 length: 15 residues.

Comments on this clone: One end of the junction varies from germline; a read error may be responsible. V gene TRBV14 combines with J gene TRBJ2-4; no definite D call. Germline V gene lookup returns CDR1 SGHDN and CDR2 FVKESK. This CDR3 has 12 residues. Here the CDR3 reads CAGSQTQNIQYF. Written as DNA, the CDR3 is TGTGCCGGCAGCCAGACACAAAACATTCAGTACTTC.

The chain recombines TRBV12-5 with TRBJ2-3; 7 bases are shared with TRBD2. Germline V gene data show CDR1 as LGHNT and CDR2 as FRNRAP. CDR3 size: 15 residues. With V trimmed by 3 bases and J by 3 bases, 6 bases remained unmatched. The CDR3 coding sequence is TGTGCTAGTGGTTTAGGGCGGGAGCTAACAGATACGCAGTATTTT. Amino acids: CASGLGRELTDTQYF.

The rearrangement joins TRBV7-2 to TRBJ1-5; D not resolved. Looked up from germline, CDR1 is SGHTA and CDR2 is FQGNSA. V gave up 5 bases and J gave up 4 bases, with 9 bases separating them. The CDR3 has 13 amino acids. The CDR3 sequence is CASSLTLNQPQHF. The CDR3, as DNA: TGTGCCAGCAGCCTGACCCTGAATCAGCCCCAGCATTTT.

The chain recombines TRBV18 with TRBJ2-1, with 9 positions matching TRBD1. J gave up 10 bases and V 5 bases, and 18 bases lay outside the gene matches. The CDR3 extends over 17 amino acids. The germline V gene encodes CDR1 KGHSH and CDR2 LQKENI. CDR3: CASSAQQGAGVTGEQFF. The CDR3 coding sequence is TGTGCCAGCTCAGCCCAACAGGGGGCCGGTGTGACGGGGGAGCAGTTCTTC.

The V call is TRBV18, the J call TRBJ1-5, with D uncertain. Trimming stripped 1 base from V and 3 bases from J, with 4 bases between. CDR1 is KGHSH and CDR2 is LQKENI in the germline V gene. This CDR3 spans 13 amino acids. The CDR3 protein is CASSPQNNQPQHF. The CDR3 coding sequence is TGTGCCAGCTCACCACAAAACAATCAGCCCCAGCATTTT.

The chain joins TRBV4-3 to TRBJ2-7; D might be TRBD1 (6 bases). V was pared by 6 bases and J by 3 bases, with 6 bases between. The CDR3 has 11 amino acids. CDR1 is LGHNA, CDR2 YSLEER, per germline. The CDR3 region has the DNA TGCGCCAGCAGGGACAGCTACGAGCAGTACTTC. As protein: CASRDSYEQYF.

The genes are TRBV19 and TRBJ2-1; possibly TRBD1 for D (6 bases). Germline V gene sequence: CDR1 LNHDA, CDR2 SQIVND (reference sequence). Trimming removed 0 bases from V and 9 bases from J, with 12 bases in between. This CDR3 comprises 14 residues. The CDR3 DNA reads TGTGCCAGTAGTATAGATGGCAGGGGTGGTGAGCAGTTCTTC. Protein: CASSIDGRGGEQFF.

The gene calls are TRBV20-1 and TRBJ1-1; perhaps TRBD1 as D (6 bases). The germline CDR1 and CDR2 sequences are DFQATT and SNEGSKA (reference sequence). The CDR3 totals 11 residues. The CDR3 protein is CRGEGGTEAFF. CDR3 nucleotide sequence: TGCAGGGGAGAAGGGGGCACTGAAGCTTTCTTT.

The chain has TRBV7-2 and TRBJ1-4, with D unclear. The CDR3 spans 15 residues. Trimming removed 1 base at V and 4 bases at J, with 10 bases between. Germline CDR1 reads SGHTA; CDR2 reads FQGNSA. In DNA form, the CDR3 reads TGTGCCAGCAGCTTAGGTCCGGCAGATAATGAAAAACTGTTTTTT. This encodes CASSLGPADNEKLFF.

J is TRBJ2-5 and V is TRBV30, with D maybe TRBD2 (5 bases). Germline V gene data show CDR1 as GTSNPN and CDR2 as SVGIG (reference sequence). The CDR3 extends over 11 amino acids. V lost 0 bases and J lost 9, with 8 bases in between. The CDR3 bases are TGTGCCTGGAGTGTACGCGGGCCCCAGTACTTC. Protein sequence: CAWSVRGPQYF.

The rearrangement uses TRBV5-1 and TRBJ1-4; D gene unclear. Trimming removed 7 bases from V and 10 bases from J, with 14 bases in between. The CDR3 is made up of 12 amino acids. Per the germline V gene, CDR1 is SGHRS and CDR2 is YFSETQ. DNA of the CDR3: TGCGCCAGCGCGACCTTGGGAGGAAAACTGTTTTTT. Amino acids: CASATLGGKLFF.